A selection of T cell receptor beta chains follows, all from one sample in a study of cytomegalovirus exposure and HLA in healthy donors. The table came from immunoSEQ multiplex PCR; TCRdb's copy has only in-frame clones and leaves some out. This sample has some 110,000 clones, with over 60% found just once. The sequencing input was PBMCs. The source of these receptors is a man in his 60s in good health and CMV-seropositive. Both conserved end residues are part of each CDR3. D genes are given only for firm matches. Expanded clones are given a class, and other clones once, few, many or no size at all.

clone_size	d_call	v_call	j_call	cdr3_length	cdr3_aa	cdr3_nt
.	TRBD2	TRBV10-3	TRBJ2-3	15	CAISEPGLAADTQYF	TGTGCCATCAGCGAACCGGGACTAGCGGCGGATACGCAGTATTTT
few	.	TRBV28	TRBJ1-5	14	CASRLGGGHQPQHF	TGTGCCAGCAGACTAGGGGGGGGCCATCAGCCCCAGCATTTT
.	.	TRBV2	TRBJ1-2	12	CASRGAPPGYTF	TGTGCCAGCAGGGGGGCTCCGCCGGGCTACACCTTC
few	.	TRBV6-5	TRBJ1-6	13	CASRHSGNSPLHF	TGTGCCAGCCGACACTCAGGGAATTCACCCCTCCACTTT
.	TRBD2	TRBV18	TRBJ2-5	13	CASSSSGGETQYF	TGTGCCAGCTCATCAAGCGGGGGAGAGACCCAGTACTTC
.	TRBD2	TRBV4-2	TRBJ2-5	18	CASSQAPLAGGPLETQYF	TGTGCCAGCAGCCAAGCTCCTCTAGCGGGGGGGCCCTTGGAGACCCAGTACTTC
.	.	TRBV15	TRBJ2-7	12	CATSRELYEQYF	TGTGCCACCAGCAGAGAGCTATACGAGCAGTACTTC
.	.	TRBV5-1	TRBJ2-3	15	CASSLGQTTADTQYF	TGCGCCAGCAGCTTGGGACAGACCACGGCGGATACGCAGTATTTT
.	.	TRBV27	TRBJ1-1	14	CASSFGVPNTEAFF	TGTGCCAGCAGTTTCGGAGTCCCGAACACTGAAGCTTTCTTT
.	.	TRBV6-6	TRBJ1-6	12	CASSYSLSPLHF	TGTGCCAGCAGTTACTCGTTGTCGCCCCTCCACTTT
.	TRBD2	TRBV29-1	TRBJ2-7	12	CSVVERGGEQYF	TGCAGCGTTGTGGAGCGGGGAGGAGAGCAGTACTTC
few	TRBD2	TRBV5-1	TRBJ2-3	18	CASSFHGLIAGGTDTQYF	TGCGCCAGCAGCTTCCACGGCCTTATAGCGGGGGGCACAGATACGCAGTATTTT
.	.	TRBV6-7	TRBJ1-2	15	CASSYSRASGYGYTF	TGTGCCAGCAGTTACTCGAGGGCTTCGGGCTATGGCTACACCTTC
.	.	TRBV7-8	TRBJ1-1	12	CASSWANTEAFF	TGTGCCAGCAGCTGGGCGAACACTGAAGCTTTCTTT
.	.	TRBV2	TRBJ2-7	13	CASVLQGPGEQYF	TGTGCCAGCGTGTTACAGGGTCCGGGAGAGCAGTACTTC
.	TRBD1	TRBV7-9	TRBJ1-4	16	CASSPLPGQGKEKLFF	TGTGCCAGCAGCCCCTTACCGGGACAGGGGAAGGAAAAACTGTTTTTT
few	.	TRBV5-1	TRBJ1-1	16	CASSSGLRSGGTEAFF	TGCGCCAGCAGCTCGGGTCTAAGATCCGGAGGCACTGAAGCTTTCTTT
few	TRBD1	TRBV4-2	TRBJ2-2	18	CASSRVPRQGQDAGELFF	TGTGCCAGCAGCCGCGTACCCAGACAGGGACAGGACGCCGGGGAGCTGTTTTTT
.	.	TRBV5-1	TRBJ2-7	14	CASSSPQGSYEQYF	TGCGCCAGCAGCTCGCCGCAGGGTTCATACGAGCAGTACTTC
.	TRBD1	TRBV18	TRBJ1-1	14	CASSPNRGNTEAFF	TGTGCCAGCTCACCAAACAGGGGGAACACTGAAGCTTTCTTT
.	TRBD1	TRBV2	TRBJ1-6	15	CASSQRQGGNSPLHF	TGTGCCAGCAGTCAAAGACAGGGGGGGAATTCACCCCTCCACTTT
.	.	TRBV18	TRBJ1-1	19	CASSPLERRGAGMNTEAFF	TGTGCCAGCTCACCACTCGAACGGCGGGGGGCGGGAATGAACACTGAAGCTTTCTTT
.	.	TRBV5-1	TRBJ2-5	11	CASREQETQYF	TGCGCCAGCAGGGAGCAAGAGACCCAGTACTTC
.	TRBD1	TRBV7-2	TRBJ1-2	14	CASSPTGEGAGYTF	TGTGCCAGCAGCCCGACAGGGGAGGGGGCGGGCTACACCTTC
.	.	TRBV6-1	TRBJ1-5	14	CASIPGDHSQPQHF	TGTGCCAGCATTCCGGGAGACCATTCTCAGCCCCAGCATTTT
.	.	TRBV6-5	TRBJ2-6	12	CASGTISNVLTF	TGTGCCAGCGGGACAATTTCCAACGTCCTGACTTTC
.	TRBD1	TRBV19	TRBJ1-2	14	CASSLQGEMEGYTF	TGTGCCAGTAGTTTGCAGGGGGAAATGGAAGGCTACACCTTC
once	.	TRBV28	TRBJ1-5	14	CASSPPRGVGPQHF	TGTGCCAGCAGTCCGCCGCGGGGAGTAGGGCCCCAGCATTTT
.	TRBD1	TRBV5-1	TRBJ2-1	15	CASSLGQGRYNEQFF	TGCGCCAGCAGCCTCGGACAGGGCAGGTACAATGAGCAGTTCTTC
.	TRBD2	TRBV5-4	TRBJ2-1	14	CASSLTSGGNEQFF	TGTGCCAGCAGCTTGACTAGCGGGGGGAATGAGCAGTTCTTC
.	.	TRBV5-6	TRBJ1-3	14	CASSFGFSGNTIYF	TGTGCCAGCAGCTTTGGCTTCTCTGGAAACACCATATATTTT
.	TRBD2	TRBV28	TRBJ2-2	14	CAGSGESFTGELFF	TGTGCCGGCAGCGGGGAGAGTTTTACCGGGGAGCTGTTTTTT
.	.	TRBV11-2	TRBJ2-2	14	CASSFSGGSGELFF	TGTGCCAGCAGCTTTTCGGGGGGCAGCGGGGAGCTGTTTTTT
.	.	TRBV2	TRBJ2-2	12	CASSSDSGELFF	TGTGCCAGCAGCTCCGACAGCGGGGAGCTGTTTTTT
.	TRBD1	TRBV6-6	TRBJ2-7	15	CASTYQGQGAYEQYF	TGTGCCAGCACCTACCAGGGACAGGGGGCCTACGAGCAGTACTTC
.	.	TRBV5-1	TRBJ2-7	13	CASSPRPDGEQYF	TGCGCCAGCAGCCCCAGACCTGACGGGGAGCAGTACTTC
.	TRBD1	TRBV6-1	TRBJ1-5	12	CASRGQGQPQHF	TGTGCCAGCAGGGGACAGGGCCAGCCCCAGCATTTT
.	.	TRBV6-5	TRBJ1-4	15	CASSSNLATNEKLFF	TGTGCCAGCAGTTCCAACCTGGCTACTAATGAAAAACTGTTTTTT
.	.	TRBV7-7	TRBJ2-7	14	CASSLGGSAYEQYF	TGTGCTAGCAGCTTAGGCGGGTCAGCTTACGAGCAGTACTTC
.	.	TRBV30	TRBJ2-3	15	CAWSVRVADTDTQYF	TGTGCCTGGAGTGTACGGGTAGCGGACACAGATACGCAGTATTTT
.	.	TRBV15	TRBJ1-5	15	CATSRNSRENQPQHF	TGTGCCACCAGCAGGAACAGCCGGGAGAATCAGCCCCAGCATTTT
.	.	TRBV11-2	TRBJ2-3	16	CASSLGWGKRTDTQYF	TGTGCCAGCAGCTTAGGCTGGGGCAAGCGCACAGATACGCAGTATTTT
.	.	TRBV7-9	TRBJ2-7	14	CASSSQGVRGEQYF	TGTGCCAGCAGCTCCCAGGGGGTTCGGGGGGAGCAGTACTTC
few	.	TRBV21-1	TRBJ1-2	13	CASNPRGQDGYTF	TGTGCCAGCAACCCCAGGGGACAGGATGGCTACACCTTC
.	TRBD2	TRBV6-5	TRBJ2-5	14	CASSFSGGGETQYF	TGTGCCAGCAGTTTTAGCGGGGGGGGAGAGACCCAGTACTTC
.	TRBD2	TRBV27	TRBJ2-7	13	CASSFGGGYEQYF	TGTGCCAGCAGTTTTGGCGGGGGCTACGAGCAGTACTTC
few	TRBD1	TRBV27	TRBJ2-1	15	CASSAVPGQGAEQFF	TGTGCCAGCAGTGCCGTCCCGGGACAGGGGGCTGAGCAGTTCTTC
.	.	TRBV6-5	TRBJ2-1	13	CAGARQNGGEQFF	TGTGCCGGGGCGAGGCAAAACGGGGGTGAGCAGTTCTTC
.	.	TRBV7-9	TRBJ2-5	14	CASSARGGTKTQYF	TGTGCCAGCAGCGCGCGGGGTGGTACGAAGACCCAGTACTTC
few	.	TRBV5-1	TRBJ2-3	15	CASSLQDSGTDTQYF	TGCGCCAGCAGCTTGCAGGACAGTGGGACAGATACGCAGTATTTT
.	.	TRBV9	TRBJ2-5	14	CASSYGQNQETQYF	TGTGCCAGCAGCTACGGACAGAACCAAGAGACCCAGTACTTC
.	.	TRBV19	TRBJ1-2	13	CASSQQVNYGYTF	TGTGCCAGTAGCCAACAGGTTAACTATGGCTACACCTTC
.	.	TRBV11-3	TRBJ1-1	14	CASSSTGRGTEAFF	TGTGCCAGCAGTTCTACAGGGAGAGGGACTGAAGCTTTCTTT
.	TRBD1	TRBV6-5	TRBJ1-1	14	CASRADRVATEAFF	TGTGCCAGCAGGGCGGACAGGGTGGCGACTGAAGCTTTCTTT
.	.	TRBV10-2	TRBJ2-3	15	CASSLRRHFTDTQYF	TGCGCCAGCAGCCTACGGAGGCACTTCACAGATACGCAGTATTTT
.	TRBD2	TRBV6-4	TRBJ2-2	15	CASSVRGGNTGELFF	TGTGCCAGCAGTGTTCGCGGGGGTAACACCGGGGAGCTGTTTTTT
.	TRBD1	TRBV30	TRBJ1-2	12	CAWGQGYYGYTF	TGTGCCTGGGGACAGGGGTACTATGGCTACACCTTC
.	.	TRBV30	TRBJ2-7	13	CAWSSGHSYEQYF	TGTGCCTGGAGTTCGGGACATTCCTACGAGCAGTACTTC